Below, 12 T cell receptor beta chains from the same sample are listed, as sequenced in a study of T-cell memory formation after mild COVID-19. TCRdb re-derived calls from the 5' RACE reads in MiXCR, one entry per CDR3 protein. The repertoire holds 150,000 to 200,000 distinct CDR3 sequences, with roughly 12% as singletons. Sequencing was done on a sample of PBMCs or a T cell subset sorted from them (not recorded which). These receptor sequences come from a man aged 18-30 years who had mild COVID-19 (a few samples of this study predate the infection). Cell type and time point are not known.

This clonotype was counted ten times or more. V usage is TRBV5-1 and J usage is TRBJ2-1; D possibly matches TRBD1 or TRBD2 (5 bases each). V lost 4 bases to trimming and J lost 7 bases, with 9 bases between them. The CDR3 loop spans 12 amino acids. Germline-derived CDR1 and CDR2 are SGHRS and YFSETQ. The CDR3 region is CASSLGANEQFF. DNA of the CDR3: TGCGCCAGCAGCCTCGGGGCGAATGAGCAGTTCTTC.

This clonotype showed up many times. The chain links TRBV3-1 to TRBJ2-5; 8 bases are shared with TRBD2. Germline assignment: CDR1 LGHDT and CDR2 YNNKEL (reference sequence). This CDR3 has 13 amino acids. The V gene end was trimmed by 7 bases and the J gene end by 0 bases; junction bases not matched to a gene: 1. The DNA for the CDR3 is TGTGCCAGCACGGGGGGGCACCAAGAGACCCAGTACTTC. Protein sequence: CASTGGHQETQYF.

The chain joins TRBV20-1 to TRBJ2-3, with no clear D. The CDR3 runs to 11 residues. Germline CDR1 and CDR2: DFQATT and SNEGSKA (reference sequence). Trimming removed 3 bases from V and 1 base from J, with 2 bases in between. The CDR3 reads CSASRTDTQYF. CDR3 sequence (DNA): TGCAGTGCTAGTCGCACAGATACGCAGTATTTT.

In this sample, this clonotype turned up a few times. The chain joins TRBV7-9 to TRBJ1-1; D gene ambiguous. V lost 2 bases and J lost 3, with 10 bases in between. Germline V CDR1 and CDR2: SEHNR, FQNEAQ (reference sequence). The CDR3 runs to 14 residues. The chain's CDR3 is CASSLKRFYTEAFF. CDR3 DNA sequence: TGTGCCAGCAGCTTAAAACGCTTTTACACTGAAGCTTTCTTT.

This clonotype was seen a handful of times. CDR3: CASSQVGAVTGELFF. The CDR3 DNA reads TGCGCCAGCAGCCAAGTTGGGGCGGTCACCGGGGAGCTGTTTTTT. The chain couples TRBV4-1 to TRBJ2-2, with a possible D match to TRBD1 (5 bases). CDR1 and CDR2 from the germline V gene are MGHRA and YSYEKL. The CDR3 covers 15 residues. Trimming took off 1 base at V and 4 bases at J, with 10 bases between the two ends.

Here the CDR3 DNA reads TGCGCCAGCAGTCAGATAAGGAGAGAGGACACTGAAGCTTTCTTT. The encoded protein is CASSQIRREDTEAFF. The rearrangement joins TRBV5-1 to TRBJ1-1; D is unresolved. This CDR3 comprises 15 residues. The germline gives CDR1 SGHRS, CDR2 YFSETQ. The V end was cut by 5 bases, the J end by 3 bases, with 17 bases between.

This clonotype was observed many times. CDR3 amino acids: CASSLSNVGDEQFF. The CDR3 DNA sequence: TGCGCCAGCAGCTTGTCAAACGTTGGGGATGAGCAGTTCTTC. The rearrangement uses TRBV5-1 and TRBJ2-1; D remains unclear. The CDR3 consists of 14 residues. The V and J ends lost 1 base and 8 bases respectively, with 13 bases between them. From germline, CDR1 is SGHRS and CDR2 YFSETQ.

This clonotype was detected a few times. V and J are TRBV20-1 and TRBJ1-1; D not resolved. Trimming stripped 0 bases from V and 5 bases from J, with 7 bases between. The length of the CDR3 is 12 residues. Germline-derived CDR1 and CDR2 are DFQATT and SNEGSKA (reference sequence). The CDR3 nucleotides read TGCAGTGCTAGAGAGGGTAGGACTGAAGCTTTCTTT. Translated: CSAREGRTEAFF.

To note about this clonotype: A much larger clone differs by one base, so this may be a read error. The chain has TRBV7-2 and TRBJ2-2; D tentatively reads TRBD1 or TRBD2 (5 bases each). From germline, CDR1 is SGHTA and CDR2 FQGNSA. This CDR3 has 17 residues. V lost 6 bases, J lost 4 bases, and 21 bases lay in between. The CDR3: CASRSFGTDLSTGELFF. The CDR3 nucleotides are TGTGCCAGCAGGTCGTTTGGGACGGATCTGAGCACCGGGGAGCTGTTTTTT.

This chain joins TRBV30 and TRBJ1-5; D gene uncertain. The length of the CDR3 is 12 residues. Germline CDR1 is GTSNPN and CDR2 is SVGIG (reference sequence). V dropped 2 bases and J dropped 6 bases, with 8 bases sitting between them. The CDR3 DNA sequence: TGTGCCTGGAGTCGAGAGGGTCAGCCCCAGCATTTT. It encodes CAWSREGQPQHF.

CDR3 amino acids: CVHTGQNNEQFF. CDR3 coding DNA: TGCGTTCACACAGGGCAAAACAATGAGCAGTTCTTC. V and J are TRBV23-1 and TRBJ2-1; weak D call: TRBD1 (6 bases). TRBV23-1 is classed as an ORF, of uncertain function. The CDR3 loop spans 12 amino acids.

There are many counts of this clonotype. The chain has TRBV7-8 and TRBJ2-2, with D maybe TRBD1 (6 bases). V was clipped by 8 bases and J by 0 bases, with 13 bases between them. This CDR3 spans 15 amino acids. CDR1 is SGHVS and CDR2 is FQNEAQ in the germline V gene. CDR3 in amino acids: CASPADRSNTGELFF. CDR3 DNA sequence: TGTGCCAGCCCCGCCGACAGGTCGAACACCGGGGAGCTGTTTTTT.